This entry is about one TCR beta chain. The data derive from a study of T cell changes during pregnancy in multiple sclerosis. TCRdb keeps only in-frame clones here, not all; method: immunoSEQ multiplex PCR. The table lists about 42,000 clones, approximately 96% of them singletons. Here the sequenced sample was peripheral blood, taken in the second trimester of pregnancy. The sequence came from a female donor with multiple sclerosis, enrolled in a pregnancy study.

CDR3 nucleotides: TGTGCCAGCAGCTCCCGGGGCACAGATACGCAGTATTTT. It translates to CASSSRGTDTQYF. The V gene is TRBV7-6, the J gene TRBJ2-3; D unclear. V lost 4 bases and J 1 base, leaving 6 bases between the germline ends. Germline CDR1 is SGHVS and CDR2 is FNYEAQ. The length of the CDR3 is 13 residues.